A selection of T cell receptor beta chains follows, all from one sample in a study of T-cell memory formation after mild COVID-19. TCRdb reanalysed the 5' RACE reads using MiXCR and keeps one entry per CDR3 protein. The profile shows 300,000 to 350,000 distinct CDR3 sequences, roughly an eighth of them singletons. Sequencing was performed on PBMCs or a T cell subset sorted from them (not recorded which). These receptors all stem from a man aged 18 to 29 who had mild COVID-19 (a few samples of this study predate the infection). Cell type and time point are not known. The CDR3 runs from the conserved cysteine through the conserved F or W. D genes are given only for firm matches. Part of the rows lack a size; the others show once, few, many or a class for expanded clones.

few	TRBV7-8	TRBJ1-6	.	TGTGCCAGCAGCTTAAGCAGGGGAGAGCATTCACCCCTCCACTTT	CASSLSRGEHSPLHF
few	TRBV5-1	TRBJ2-7	.	TGCGCCAGCAGCTTTTTCGGCCCATCCTACGAGCAGTACTTC	CASSFFGPSYEQYF
.	TRBV20-1	TRBJ2-2	.	TGCAGTGCTAGAGCCCTCCCCGGCGGGGAGCTGTTTTTT	CSARALPGGELFF
few	TRBV29-1	TRBJ2-4	.	TGCAGCGTTGAATTCAGGGAGCTACGGGGCAAAAACATTCAGTACTTC	CSVEFRELRGKNIQYF
many	TRBV6-5	TRBJ1-2	.	TGTGCCAGCTGTCCCCTGCGAGGGTTTGACTATGGCTACACCTTC	CASCPLRGFDYGYTF
many	TRBV6-5	TRBJ2-3	TRBD2	TGTGCCAGCAGTTACGTGGCGGGGGGGCGAATAAAGGGCCGAGATACGCAGTATTTT	CASSYVAGGRIKGRDTQYF
few	TRBV5-6	TRBJ2-1	.	TGTGCCAGCAGCTTGGGCCAGGCCAATGAGCAGTTCTTC	CASSLGQANEQFF
many	TRBV20-1	TRBJ1-5	.	TGCAGTGCTAGATCGGCGGTTTCCGTGGGCGGTCAGCCCCAGCATTTT	CSARSAVSVGGQPQHF
few	TRBV7-3	TRBJ2-2	.	TGTGCCAGCAGCGAAAAGTCCACCGGGGAGCTGTTTTTT	CASSEKSTGELFF
few	TRBV6-5	TRBJ1-2	.	TGTGCCAGCCGTTTTCAGGGGCTCTATGGCTACACCTTC	CASRFQGLYGYTF
.	TRBV6-2/TRBV6-3	TRBJ1-6	.	TGTGCCAGCAGTTCTGCGGGACCCTCACCCCTCCACTTT	CASSSAGPSPLHF
many	TRBV27	TRBJ2-1	.	TGTGCCAGCAGTCGGGCCCTTTACAATGAGCAGTTCTTC	CASSRALYNEQFF